This note documents a single T cell receptor (beta chain) sequence. The antigen remains unidentified. The authors loaded roughly 200 ng DNA, 30,000 to 35,000 T cell genomes, into sorted-subset replicate PCRs. TCRdb's table, derived via immunoSEQ multiplex PCR, lists solely in-frame clones and lacks some. The data contain under 1,100,000 clones, approximately 80% of them singletons. This sample was included in a study of shared clonotypes between healthy human individuals. CDR3 length equals 17 residues. J was trimmed by 3 bases and V by 3 bases; bases with no gene match: 11. Germline lookup yields CDR1 SGDLS and CDR2 YYNGEE. Broader study findings: Clonotypes shared by all four donors outscored non-shared clonotypes in generation probability. Naive subsets tended to show greater estimated richness than memory subsets. Clonotype sharing levels among donors were expected to vary with sequencing depth.

The receptor was derived from a man aged 18 to 29 in good health. Some clones in this sample may be carry-over from other donors' samples. The sample consisted of memory CD4+ T cells from PBMCs. Subset indicated: CD45RA-negative fraction. The genes are TRBV9 and TRBJ2-2, with 7 bases lining up with TRBD1. The CDR3 DNA sequence: TGTGCCAGCAGCGCAGGGGGTAACAGGGTGGACACCGGGGAGCTGTTTTTT. Translating it yields CASSAGGNRVDTGELFF.